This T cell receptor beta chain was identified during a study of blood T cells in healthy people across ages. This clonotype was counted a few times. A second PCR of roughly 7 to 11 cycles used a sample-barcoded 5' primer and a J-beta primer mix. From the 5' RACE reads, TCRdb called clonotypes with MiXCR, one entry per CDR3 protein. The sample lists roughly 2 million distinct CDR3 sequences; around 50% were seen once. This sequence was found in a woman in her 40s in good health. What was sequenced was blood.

The CDR3, as DNA: TGCAGCGTTCCTAGGACAGCCACAGATACGCAGTATTTT. Its protein product is CSVPRTATDTQYF. The chain employs TRBV29-1 and TRBJ2-3; a possible D gene is TRBD1 (6 bases). This CDR3 comprises 13 residues. V dropped 5 bases and J dropped 2 bases, with 11 bases sitting between them. Germline V CDR1 and CDR2: SQVTM, ANQGSEA.